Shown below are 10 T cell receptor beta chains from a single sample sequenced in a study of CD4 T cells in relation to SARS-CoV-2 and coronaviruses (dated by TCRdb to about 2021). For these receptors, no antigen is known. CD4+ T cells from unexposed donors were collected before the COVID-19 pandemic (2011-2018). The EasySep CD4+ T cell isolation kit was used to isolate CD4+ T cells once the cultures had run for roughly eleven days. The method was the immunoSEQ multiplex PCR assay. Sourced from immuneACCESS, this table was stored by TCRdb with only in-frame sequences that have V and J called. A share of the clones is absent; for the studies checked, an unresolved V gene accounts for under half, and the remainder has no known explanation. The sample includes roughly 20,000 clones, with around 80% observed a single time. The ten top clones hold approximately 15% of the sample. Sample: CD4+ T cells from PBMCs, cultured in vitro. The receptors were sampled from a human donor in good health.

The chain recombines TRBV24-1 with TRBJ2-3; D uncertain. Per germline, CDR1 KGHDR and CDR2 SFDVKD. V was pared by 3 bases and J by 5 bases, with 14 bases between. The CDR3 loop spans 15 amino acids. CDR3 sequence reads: CATSDPADSGDTQYF. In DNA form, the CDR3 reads TGTGCCACCAGTGATCCCGCCGATTCGGGAGATACGCAGTATTTT.

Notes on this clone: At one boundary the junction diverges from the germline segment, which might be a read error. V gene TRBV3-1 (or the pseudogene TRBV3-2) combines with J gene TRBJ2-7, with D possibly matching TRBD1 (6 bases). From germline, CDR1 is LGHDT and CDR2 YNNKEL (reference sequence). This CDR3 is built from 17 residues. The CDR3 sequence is CASRQGMARGKIYEQYF. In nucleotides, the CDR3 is TGTGCCAGCAGGCAAGGTATGGCCAGGGGAAAGATCTACGAGCAGTACTTC.

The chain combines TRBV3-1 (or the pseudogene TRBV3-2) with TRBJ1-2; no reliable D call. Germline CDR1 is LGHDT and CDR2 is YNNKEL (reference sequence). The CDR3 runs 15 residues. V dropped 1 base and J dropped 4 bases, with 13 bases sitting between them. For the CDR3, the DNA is TGTGCCAGCAGCCAAGGGGTTTCAAATTCCTATGGCTACACCTTC. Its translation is CASSQGVSNSYGYTF.

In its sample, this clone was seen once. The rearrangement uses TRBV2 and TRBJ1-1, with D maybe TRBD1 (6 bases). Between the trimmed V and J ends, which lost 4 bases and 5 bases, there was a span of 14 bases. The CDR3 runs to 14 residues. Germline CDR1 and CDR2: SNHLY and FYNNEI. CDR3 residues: CASSGTGARTEAFF. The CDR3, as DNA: TGTGCCAGCAGTGGAACGGGGGCGAGGACTGAAGCTTTCTTT.

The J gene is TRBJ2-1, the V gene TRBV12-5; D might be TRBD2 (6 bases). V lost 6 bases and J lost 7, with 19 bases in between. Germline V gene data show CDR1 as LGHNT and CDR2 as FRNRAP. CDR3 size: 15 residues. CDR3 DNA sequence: TGTGCTAGTGGGACCGGGACTCATCGTTCAAATGAGCAGTTCTTC. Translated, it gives CASGTGTHRSNEQFF.

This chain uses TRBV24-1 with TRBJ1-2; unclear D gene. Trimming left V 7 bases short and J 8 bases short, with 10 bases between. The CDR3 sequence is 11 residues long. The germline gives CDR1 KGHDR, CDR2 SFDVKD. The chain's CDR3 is CATRGGEGYTF. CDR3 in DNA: TGTGCCACCAGGGGAGGAGAAGGCTACACCTTC.

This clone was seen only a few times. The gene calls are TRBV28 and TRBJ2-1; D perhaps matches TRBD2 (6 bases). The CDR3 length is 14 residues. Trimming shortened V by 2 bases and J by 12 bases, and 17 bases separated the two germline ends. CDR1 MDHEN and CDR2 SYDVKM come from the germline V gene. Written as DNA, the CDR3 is TGTGCCAGCAGTTTACCCAGGACCAACGGGGGGCAGTTCTTC. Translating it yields CASSLPRTNGGQFF.

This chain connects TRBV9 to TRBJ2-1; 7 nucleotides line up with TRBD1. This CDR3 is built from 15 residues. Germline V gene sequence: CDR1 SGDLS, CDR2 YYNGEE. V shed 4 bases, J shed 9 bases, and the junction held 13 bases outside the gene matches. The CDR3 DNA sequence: TGTGCCAGCAGCAAACCCGGGACAGCCGTAACTGAGCAGTTCTTC. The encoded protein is CASSKPGTAVTEQFF.

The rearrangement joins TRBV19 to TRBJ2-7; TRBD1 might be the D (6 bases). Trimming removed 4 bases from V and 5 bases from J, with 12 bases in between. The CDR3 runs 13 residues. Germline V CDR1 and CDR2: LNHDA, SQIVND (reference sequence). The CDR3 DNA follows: TGTGCCAGTAGTAACAGGGTTCGCGACGAGCAGTACTTC. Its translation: CASSNRVRDEQYF.

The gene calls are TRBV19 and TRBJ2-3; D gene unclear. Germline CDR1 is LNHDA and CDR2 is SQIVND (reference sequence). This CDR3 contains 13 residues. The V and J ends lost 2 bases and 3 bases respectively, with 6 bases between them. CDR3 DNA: TGTGCCAGTAGTATACCCGGGACAGATACGCAGTATTTT. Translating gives CASSIPGTDTQYF. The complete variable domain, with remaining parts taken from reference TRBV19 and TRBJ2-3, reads DGGITQSPKYLFRKEGQNVTLSCEQNLNHDAMYWYRQDPGQGLRLIYYSQIVNDFQKGDIAEGYSVSREKKESFPLTVTSAQKNPTAFYLCASSIPGTDTQYFGPGTRLTVL.